The rows below give T cell receptor beta chains drawn from one sample of a study of CD8+CD57+ T cells in acquired aplastic anemia. A single record per CDR3 protein comes from TCRdb applying MiXCR to the reads. The sample shows approximately 200,000 distinct CDR3 sequences, roughly half of them seen only once. Material: sorted CD4+, CD8+, or CD8+CD57+ T cells (not recorded which) from PBMCs. Every receptor here comes from a human donor in good health, serving as a control. Each CDR3 is given with its conserved first and last residue. The D gene is left open where the match is weak. Clone sizes are given selectively: once, few, many, or a class where the clone is expanded.

V	D	J	size	DNA	CDR3
TRBV28	.	TRBJ1-5	few	TGTGCCAGCAGTTTTAGGATTCAGCCCCAGCATTTT	CASSFRIQPQHF
TRBV7-2	.	TRBJ2-7	.	TGTGCCAGCAGCTTAGCGTCGGGCGGAGGTAGAGAGCAGTACTTC	CASSLASGGGREQYF
TRBV20-1	TRBD2	TRBJ2-3	.	TGCAGTGCCGTTAGCGGGAGCACAGATACGCAGTATTTT	CSAVSGSTDTQYF
TRBV19	.	TRBJ1-2	few	TGTGCCAGTAGTATCTCCAGGGTATATGGCTACACCTTC	CASSISRVYGYTF
TRBV7-9	TRBD2	TRBJ2-3	many	TGTGCCAGCAGCTTGGGGGGTAGCGGGCGAGTTGGCAATACGCAGTATTTT	CASSLGGSGRVGNTQYF
TRBV7-2	TRBD2	TRBJ2-1	.	TGTGCCAGCAGCACCGTAGCGGGGTCCGGTTTGTACAATGAGCAGTTCTTC	CASSTVAGSGLYNEQFF
TRBV7-9	.	TRBJ2-1	many	TGTGCCAGCAGCTTAGCGGGGGCGGTCTACAATGAGCAGTTCTTC	CASSLAGAVYNEQFF
TRBV20-1	.	TRBJ2-2	once	TGCAGTGCCCTCAACCCTCGAGGCGGGGAGCTGTTTTTT	CSALNPRGGELFF
TRBV10-3	.	TRBJ1-2	.	TGTGCCATCAGTGAGCTGGAGGTAACCCCGCGCCCCTATGGCTACACCTTC	CAISELEVTPRPYGYTF
TRBV9	TRBD1	TRBJ2-7	many	TGTGCCAGCAGCGTAGCGGACAGGGCCTTCCCCTACGAGCAGTACTTC	CASSVADRAFPYEQYF
TRBV7-2	.	TRBJ1-3	.	TGTGCCAGCAGCTTAGCCATAGACAGGCCTCTCTCTGGAAACACCATATATTTT	CASSLAIDRPLSGNTIYF
TRBV7-6	.	TRBJ1-5	.	TGTGCCAGCAGCTTAGGGTACAATCAGCCCCAGCATTTT	CASSLGYNQPQHF
TRBV7-9	TRBD1	TRBJ1-2	many	TGTGCCAGCAGCTTTAACTCCAGGACAGGGAAGAATGGCTACACCTTC	CASSFNSRTGKNGYTF
TRBV30	.	TRBJ2-2	.	TGTGCCTGGAGTGGAGGGGGACCCGGGGAGCTGTTTTTT	CAWSGGGPGELFF
TRBV2	TRBD1	TRBJ1-2	.	TGTGCCAGCCATACTAGTCGGACAGGCCCCAACTATGGCTACACCTTC	CASHTSRTGPNYGYTF
TRBV9	TRBD1	TRBJ1-4	.	TGTGCCAGCAGCTCGGGACAGGGTACTAATGAAAAACTGTTTTTT	CASSSGQGTNEKLFF
TRBV7-9	.	TRBJ2-7	.	TGTGCCAGCAGCGTAATAGGGGGCGAGCAGTACTTC	CASSVIGGEQYF
TRBV4-1	TRBD2	TRBJ2-7	.	TGCGCCAGCAGCCAAGTTTCGGGGGGTAGAGAGCAGTACTTC	CASSQVSGGREQYF
TRBV7-9	TRBD2	TRBJ2-7	.	TGTGCCAGCAGACAGACTAGCGGGGGCTACGAGCAGTACTTC	CASRQTSGGYEQYF
TRBV7-9	.	TRBJ1-1	.	TGTGCCAGCAGCCGAGACGGCTGGCCGGCCACTGAAGCTTTCTTT	CASSRDGWPATEAFF
TRBV30	TRBD2	TRBJ2-3	.	TGTGCCTGGAGTAAACTCGGGACTAGTGGGAGAGATACGCAGTATTTT	CAWSKLGTSGRDTQYF
TRBV20-1	TRBD1	TRBJ1-2	many	TGCAGTGCCCTTTTGACAGGGCCTGGCTACACCTTC	CSALLTGPGYTF
TRBV19	TRBD2	TRBJ2-7	.	TGTGCCAGTAGCCTAGCGGGGGCTGGGTACGAGCAGTACTTC	CASSLAGAGYEQYF
TRBV5-1	.	TRBJ1-1	many	TGCGCCAGCAGCTTGGAAACAGCGAACACTGAAGCTTTCTTT	CASSLETANTEAFF
TRBV19	.	TRBJ1-3	many	TGTGCCAGTAGTGAGACAGGCTTGCTCTCTGGAAACACCATATATTTT	CASSETGLLSGNTIYF
TRBV19	TRBD1	TRBJ1-2	.	TGTGCCAGTAGATGGGACAGTTCTAACTATGGCTACACCTTC	CASRWDSSNYGYTF
TRBV9	.	TRBJ1-4	.	TGTGCCAGCGCGGCGGGAGATGAAAAACTGTTTTTT	CASAAGDEKLFF
TRBV6-6	TRBD1	TRBJ1-6	many	TGTGCCAGCAGCTTCCGGGCATTCACAGGGGGCAATAATTCACCCCTCCACTTT	CASSFRAFTGGNNSPLHF
TRBV10-3	.	TRBJ1-6	.	TGTGCCAGCAGTGAAGCCCCAGGGTATTCGACACCCCTCCACTTT	CASSEAPGYSTPLHF
TRBV19	TRBD1	TRBJ2-7	.	TGTGCCAGTAGTATCGGACAGGGGGCCTCCTACGAGCAGTACTTC	CASSIGQGASYEQYF
TRBV5-6	.	TRBJ2-7	.	TGTGCCAGCAGCCTTGCCAGGAAGCACGAGCAGTACTTC	CASSLARKHEQYF
TRBV3-1	.	TRBJ1-1	many	TGTGCCAGCAGCCCGAGTCAGGGGTCGGAGGCTTTCTTT	CASSPSQGSEAFF
TRBV20-1	.	TRBJ1-2	many	TGCAGTGCCCTTCCAGGGAACAGTGGCTATGGCTACACCTTC	CSALPGNSGYGYTF
TRBV4-2	.	TRBJ1-4	many	TGTGCCAGCAGCCAAGAATGGGTTCGGAATGAAAAACTGTTTTTT	CASSQEWVRNEKLFF
TRBV10-3	.	TRBJ1-3	few	TGTGCCATCAGTGGCCCTGGGAGGCTGTGCTCTGGAAACACCATATATTTT	CAISGPGRLCSGNTIYF
TRBV2	.	TRBJ1-1	.	TGTGCCAGCAGTGAAGGGGTGAGGGTCTCTGAAGCTTTCTTT	CASSEGVRVSEAFF
TRBV12-3/TRBV12-4	TRBD1	TRBJ1-3	many	TGTGCCAGCAGTTCTCTTCCAGGGGGCGGAAGAAACACCATATATTTT	CASSSLPGGGRNTIYF
TRBV7-2	.	TRBJ2-1	.	TGTGCTAGCAGCTTTACCCTCGAGCGGAGTTACAATGAGCAGTTCTTC	CASSFTLERSYNEQFF
TRBV24-1	.	TRBJ2-1	.	TGTGCCTCTCAATCAGCGGACGGGACCTACAATGAGCAGTTCTTC	CASQSADGTYNEQFF
TRBV28	TRBD1	TRBJ1-6	many	TGTGCCAGCAGTTTATGGCGCCAGGGGGCTAATTCACCCCTCCACTTT	CASSLWRQGANSPLHF